These 21 T cell receptor beta chains share one sample of origin, sequenced in a study of cytomegalovirus exposure and HLA in healthy donors. Method: immunoSEQ multiplex PCR; TCRdb's copy keeps in-frame clones and lacks some. The sample includes fewer than 200,000 clones, 85% of them seen just once. Source material: PBMCs. These receptor sequences come from a man aged 18 to 29 in good health and CMV-seropositive.

J is TRBJ1-2 and V is TRBV9; D might be TRBD1 (6 bases). The CDR3 consists of 14 residues. Germline values: CDR1 SGDLS, CDR2 YYNGEE. V lost 3 bases, J lost 2 bases, and 11 bases lay in between. The CDR3 here is CASSGDGQNYGYTF. The CDR3 DNA is TGTGCCAGCAGCGGAGACGGACAGAACTATGGCTACACCTTC.

V usage is TRBV9 and J usage is TRBJ2-1; 9 nucleotides agree with TRBD1. This CDR3 is 15 amino acids long. The trim removed 3 bases at V and 11 bases at J, leaving 12 bases unmatched. Germline CDR1 reads SGDLS; CDR2 reads YYNGEE. CDR3 nucleotide sequence: TGTGCCAGCAGCGGAGGACAGGGGTCCGTCCTTAAGCAGTTCTTC. This encodes CASSGGQGSVLKQFF.

This clone has a handful of counts. The chain has TRBV29-1 and TRBJ2-7, with D possibly TRBD1 on 5 matching bases. CDR1 and CDR2 from the germline V gene are SQVTM and ANQGSEA. Trimming removed 2 bases from V and 2 bases from J, with 10 bases in between. There are 13 residues in the CDR3. CDR3 sequence (DNA): TGCAGCGTTGAAAGGACATCGACCTACGAGCAGTACTTC. Translation gives CSVERTSTYEQYF.

V gene TRBV29-1 combines with J gene TRBJ2-1; D is unresolved. With 6 bases removed from V and 1 base from J, the gap between germline ends came to 13 bases. Germline V gene lookup returns CDR1 SQVTM and CDR2 ANQGSEA. This CDR3 spans 14 amino acids. CDR3 protein: CSVANYPSYNEQFF. The CDR3 DNA sequence: TGCAGCGTCGCTAATTACCCGTCCTACAATGAGCAGTTCTTC.

The chain joins TRBV18 to TRBJ2-3; D remains unclear. From germline, CDR1 is KGHSH and CDR2 LQKENI. This CDR3 is 15 amino acids long. V was shortened by 4 bases and J by 2 bases, with 13 bases between the two germline ends. CDR3 sequence: CASSLWPDFTDTQYF. The CDR3 region has the DNA TGTGCCAGCTCACTCTGGCCAGATTTCACAGATACGCAGTATTTT.

This clone was seen more than once but under ten times. The chain links TRBV27 to TRBJ1-2, with 10 bases matching TRBD1. With V trimmed by 4 bases and J by 8 bases, 10 bases remained unmatched. CDR1 and CDR2 from the germline V gene are MNHEY and SMNVEV (reference sequence). This CDR3 has 15 residues. For the CDR3, the DNA is TGTGCCAGCAGTTATAAGGGACAGGGGTTTTACGGCTACACCTTC. It codes for CASSYKGQGFYGYTF.

This clone was counted a few times. The chain carries TRBV5-1 and TRBJ2-3, with D maybe TRBD2 (5 bases). Trimming took 3 bases from V and 4 from J, leaving 15 bases between them. Germline lookup yields CDR1 SGHRS and CDR2 YFSETQ. The CDR3 extends over 15 amino acids. Here the CDR3 DNA reads TGCGCCAGCAGCTCCTCCGGACCGGAGGCAGATACGCAGTATTTT. Translating it yields CASSSSGPEADTQYF.

The chain links TRBV5-8 to TRBJ1-4; tentatively, D is TRBD1 (5 bases). The germline V gene has CDR1 SGHTS and CDR2 YDEGEE. This CDR3 has 16 residues. V lost 1 base and J 2 bases, leaving 12 bases between the germline ends. CDR3 in amino acids: CASSLIRAGTNEKLFF. The CDR3 DNA is TGTGCCAGCAGCTTGATCAGGGCGGGGACTAATGAAAAACTGTTTTTT.

This clone was seen only a few times. J is TRBJ2-7 and V is TRBV28; 11 bases agree with TRBD2. Per germline, CDR1 MDHEN and CDR2 SYDVKM. Trimming cost V 8 bases and J 0 bases; bases outside gene matches: 9. The CDR3 runs to 16 residues. DNA of the CDR3: TGTGCCAGCTCGCAGGACGGGACTAGCGGCTCCTACGAGCAGTACTTC. Translation gives CASSQDGTSGSYEQYF.

The chain recombines TRBV4-2 with TRBJ2-7, with a tentative D call TRBD2 (6 bases). The germline CDR1 and CDR2 sequences are LGHNA and YNFKEQ. V was clipped by 1 base and J by 0 bases, with 10 bases between them. The CDR3 has 15 residues. The CDR3 DNA follows: TGTGCCAGCAGCCAAGGCCGGGACTCCTCCTACGAGCAGTACTTC. Protein sequence: CASSQGRDSSYEQYF.

The chain couples TRBV7-9 to TRBJ2-7, with TRBD1 matching 8 bases. Germline CDR1 SEHNR, CDR2 FQNEAQ (reference sequence). V dropped 0 bases and J dropped 0; count of bases not matched to a gene: 1. This CDR3 comprises 15 residues. The chain's CDR3 is CASSLATGDSYEQYF. CDR3 nucleotides: TGTGCCAGCAGCTTAGCGACAGGGGACTCCTACGAGCAGTACTTC.

The chain recombines TRBV2 with TRBJ2-3, with a tentative D call TRBD2 (5 bases). Germline-derived CDR1 and CDR2 are SNHLY and FYNNEI. V lost 8 bases and J lost 2, with 17 bases in between. The CDR3 sequence is 15 residues long. In DNA form, the CDR3 reads TGTGCCAGCTCCGGGGTGGCGGAATTCACAGATACGCAGTATTTT. Amino acid sequence: CASSGVAEFTDTQYF.

This chain connects TRBV6-1 to TRBJ1-2; unclear D gene. In germline, CDR1 is MNHNS, CDR2 SASEGT. Trimming removed 5 bases at V and 5 bases at J, with 9 bases between. The CDR3 spans 12 residues. DNA for the CDR3: TGTGCCAGCAGTTTGCGGGAGTATGGCTACACCTTC. Its translation: CASSLREYGYTF.

This chain links TRBV5-1 with TRBJ2-4, with 7 positions matching TRBD1. CDR3 length equals 14 residues. Germline trimming cut 5 bases from V and 1 base from J; bases unmatched to any gene: 3. Germline CDR1 SGHRS, CDR2 YFSETQ. DNA for the CDR3: TGCGCCAGCAGTGAACAGGGGGCCAAAAACATTCAGTACTTC. Translating it yields CASSEQGAKNIQYF.

In its sample, this clone was seen a few times. J is TRBJ1-5 and V is TRBV28, with D uncertain. This CDR3 is 14 amino acids long. Trimming removed 10 bases from V and 0 bases from J, with 13 bases in between. CDR1 is MDHEN and CDR2 is SYDVKM in the germline V gene. CDR3 sequence reads: CATLTDISNQPQHF. DNA for the CDR3: TGTGCCACCCTGACCGACATTAGCAATCAGCCCCAGCATTTT.

The J gene is TRBJ2-7, the V gene TRBV2; possible D gene TRBD2, 6 bases. Between the trimmed V and J ends, which lost 1 base and 3 bases, there was a span of 16 bases. CDR3 length: 16 amino acids. Germline CDR1 SNHLY, CDR2 FYNNEI. The CDR3 DNA is TGTGCCAGCAGTGAAGATGGGTCGGGAGTAGACTACGAGCAGTACTTC. As protein: CASSEDGSGVDYEQYF.

The V gene is TRBV14, the J gene TRBJ2-1; 7 nucleotides agree with TRBD1. This CDR3 is built from 15 residues. Germline CDR1 SGHDN, CDR2 FVKESK. V lost 0 bases to trimming and J lost 6 bases; unmatched junction nucleotides: 5. The CDR3 nucleotides are TGTGCCAGCAGCCAAGATAGGGGGCTCATCAATGAGCAGTTCTTC. Amino acid sequence: CASSQDRGLINEQFF.

The chain uses TRBV27 and TRBJ2-3, with D maybe TRBD2 (6 bases). V lost 9 bases to trimming and J lost 0 bases, with 10 bases between them. Germline loops: CDR1 MNHEY, CDR2 SMNVEV (reference sequence). The CDR3 is 13 amino acids. The chain's CDR3 is CASAGLSTDTQYF. In DNA form, the CDR3 reads TGTGCCAGTGCGGGGCTGAGCACAGATACGCAGTATTTT.

The chain couples TRBV30 to TRBJ2-3; TRBD2 aligns across 11 bases. Germline V gene data show CDR1 as GTSNPN and CDR2 as SVGIG (reference sequence). The CDR3 spans 15 residues. V was clipped by 1 base and J by 5 bases; unmatched bases: 5. CDR3 protein: CAWSARLAGRDTQYF. The DNA of the CDR3 is TGTGCCTGGAGTGCTCGACTAGCGGGGCGAGATACGCAGTATTTT.

This rearrangement joins TRBV4-1 to TRBJ2-4; D remains ambiguous. Germline loops: CDR1 MGHRA, CDR2 YSYEKL. V lost 1 base and J 8 bases, leaving 12 bases between the germline ends. This CDR3 is 14 amino acids long. The DNA of the CDR3 is TGCGCCAGCAGCCAAGGTGACCAACGGGACATTCAGTACTTC. Translating it yields CASSQGDQRDIQYF.

The chain links TRBV19 to TRBJ1-3, with 7 bases that match TRBD1. The CDR3 length is 14 residues. V trimming: 8 bases; J trimming: 0 bases; junction bases outside the gene matches: 4. Per the germline V gene, CDR1 is LNHDA and CDR2 is SQIVND (reference sequence). CDR3 region: CASWDRISGNTIYF. The DNA of the CDR3 is TGTGCCAGTTGGGACAGAATCTCTGGAAACACCATATATTTT.